This paragraph covers one T cell receptor beta chain sequence. Its specificity is unknown. For TCR beta, libraries came from quantitative 5'-RACE with molecular barcodes. MiXCR, run by TCRdb on the 5' RACE reads, gives a single entry per CDR3 protein. The repertoire includes 390,000 or so distinct CDR3 sequences, 20% to 25% of them detected once, and about 15% sits in the top ten. This specimen belongs to a study of CD8 T cells in ankylosing spondylitis. General study results and limits: Matched synovial fluid from ankylosing spondylitis patients was reported to be enriched for disease-linked clones. It appeared that ankylosing spondylitis blood was characterized by a TCR beta motif of fewer than ten highly homologous variants. Relatively scarce in peripheral blood, disease-linked clones were CD8+. Existing reports had already noted some motif variants in reactive arthritis synovial fluid and blood.

Looked up from germline, CDR1 is MDHEN and CDR2 is SYDVKM. This CDR3 contains 14 residues. V lost 7 bases to trimming and J lost 4 bases; unmatched junction nucleotides: 6. The receptor was derived from a male donor with ankylosing spondylitis. This chain connects TRBV28 to TRBJ2-5; 10 positions match TRBD1. Sequencing was carried out using blood, either unsorted or a sorted T cell fraction (not recorded which). This CDR3 is CASIRDRGTETQYF. Here the CDR3 DNA reads TGTGCCAGCATTAGGGACAGGGGAACAGAGACCCAGTACTTC. Together with reference TRBV28 and TRBJ2-5, the CDR3 gives the full variable domain: DVKVTQSSRYLVKRTGEKVFLECVQDMDHENMFWYRQDPGLGLRLIYFSYDVKMKEKGDIPEGYSVSREKKERFSLILESASTNQTSMYLCASIRDRGTETQYFGPGTRLLVL.